This T cell receptor beta chain was recovered during a study of cytomegalovirus exposure and HLA in healthy donors. 13 Jbeta primers and 60 Vbeta primers were used for the PCR. Libraries were prepared by immunoSEQ multiplex PCR; TCRdb keeps only in-frame clonotypes and omits some of them. This table has 95,000 to 100,000 clones, more than 60% appearing once. V lost 0 bases and J lost 5; bases outside the gene matches: 6. This CDR3 has 16 residues. Germline values: CDR1 SGHNT, CDR2 YYREEE (reference sequence). This clone came up a few times. The clonotype was recovered from a human donor in good health. The chain combines TRBV5-4 with TRBJ2-2; 8 nucleotides agree with TRBD1. Sequencing was carried out using PBMCs. The CDR3 DNA sequence: TGTGCCAGCAGCTTGGCGGACAGGGCAAAAACCGGGGAGCTGTTTTTT. This codes for CASSLADRAKTGELFF.